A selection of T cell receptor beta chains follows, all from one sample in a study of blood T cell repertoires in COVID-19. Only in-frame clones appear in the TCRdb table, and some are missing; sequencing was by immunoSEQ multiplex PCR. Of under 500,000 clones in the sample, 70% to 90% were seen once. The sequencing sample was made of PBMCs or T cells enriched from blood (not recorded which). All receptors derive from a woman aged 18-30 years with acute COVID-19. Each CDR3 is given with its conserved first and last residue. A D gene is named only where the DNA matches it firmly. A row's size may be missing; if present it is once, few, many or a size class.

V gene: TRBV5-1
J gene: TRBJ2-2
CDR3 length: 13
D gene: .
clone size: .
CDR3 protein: CASSLRGSGELFF
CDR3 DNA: TGCGCCAGCAGCTTGCGAGGGTCCGGGGAGCTGTTTTTT

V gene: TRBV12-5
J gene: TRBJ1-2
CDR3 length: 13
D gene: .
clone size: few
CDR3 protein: CASGFGGTGGYTF
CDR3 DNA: TGTGCTAGTGGTTTCGGGGGGACTGGTGGCTACACCTTC

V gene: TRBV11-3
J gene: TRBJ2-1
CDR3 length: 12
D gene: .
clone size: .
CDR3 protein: CASSSTGNEQFF
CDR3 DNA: TGTGCCAGCAGCTCGACAGGCAATGAGCAGTTCTTC

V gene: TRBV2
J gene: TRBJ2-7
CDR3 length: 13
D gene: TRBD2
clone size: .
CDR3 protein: CASSERGGHEQYF
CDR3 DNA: TGTGCCAGCAGTGAAAGGGGAGGGCACGAGCAGTACTTC

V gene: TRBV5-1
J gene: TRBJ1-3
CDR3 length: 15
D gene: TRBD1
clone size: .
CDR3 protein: CASSRGDSSGNTIYF
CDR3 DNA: TGCGCCAGCAGCCGCGGGGACAGCTCTGGAAACACCATATATTTT

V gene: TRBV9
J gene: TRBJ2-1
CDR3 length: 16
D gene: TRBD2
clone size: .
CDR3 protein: CASSPGGGASYNEQFF
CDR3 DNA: TGTGCCAGCAGCCCCGGCGGGGGGGCCTCCTACAATGAGCAGTTCTTC

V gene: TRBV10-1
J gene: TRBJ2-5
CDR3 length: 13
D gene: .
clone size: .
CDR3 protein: CASSVTGLETQYF
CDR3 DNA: TGCGCCAGCAGTGTTACAGGGCTGGAGACCCAGTACTTC

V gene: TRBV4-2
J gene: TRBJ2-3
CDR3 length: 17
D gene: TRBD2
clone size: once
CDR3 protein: CASSHPPGGTSADTQYF
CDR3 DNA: TGTGCCAGCAGCCATCCTCCTGGGGGGACTAGCGCAGATACGCAGTATTTT

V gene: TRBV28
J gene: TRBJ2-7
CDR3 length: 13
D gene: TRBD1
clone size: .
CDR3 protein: CATNTGGSSEQYF
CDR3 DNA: TGTGCCACTAACACAGGGGGGTCGTCCGAGCAGTACTTC

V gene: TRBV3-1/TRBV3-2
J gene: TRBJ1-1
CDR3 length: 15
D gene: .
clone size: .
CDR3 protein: CASSQDRVSGTEAFF
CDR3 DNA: TGTGCCAGCAGCCAAGACCGGGTCTCGGGGACTGAAGCTTTCTTT

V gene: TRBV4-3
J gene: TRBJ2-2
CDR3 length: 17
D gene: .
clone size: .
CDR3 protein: CASSQDKLDRGTGELFF
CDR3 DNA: TGCGCCAGCAGCCAAGATAAGCTGGACAGAGGCACCGGGGAGCTGTTTTTT

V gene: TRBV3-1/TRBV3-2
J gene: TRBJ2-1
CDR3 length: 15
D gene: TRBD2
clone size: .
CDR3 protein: CASSQELAGGNEQFF
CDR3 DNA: TGTGCCAGCAGCCAAGAGCTAGCGGGAGGCAATGAGCAGTTCTTC

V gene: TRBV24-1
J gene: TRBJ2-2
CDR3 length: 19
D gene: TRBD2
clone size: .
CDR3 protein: CATSLTSGRGGANTGELFF
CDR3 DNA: TGTGCCACCAGCCTAACTAGCGGGAGAGGAGGTGCGAACACCGGGGAGCTGTTTTTT

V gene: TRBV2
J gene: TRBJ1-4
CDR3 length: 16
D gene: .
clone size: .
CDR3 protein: CASSEELIATNEKLFF
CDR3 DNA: TGTGCCAGCAGTGAAGAACTAATTGCAACTAATGAAAAACTGTTTTTT

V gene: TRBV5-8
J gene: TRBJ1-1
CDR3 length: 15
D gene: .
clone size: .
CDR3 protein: CASSFDTGTNTEAFF
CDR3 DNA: TGTGCCAGCAGCTTTGATACAGGGACGAACACTGAAGCTTTCTTT

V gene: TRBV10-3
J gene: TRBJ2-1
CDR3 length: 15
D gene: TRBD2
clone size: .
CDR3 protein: CAITFTLAGINEQFF
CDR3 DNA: TGTGCCATCACATTCACACTAGCGGGTATCAATGAGCAGTTCTTC

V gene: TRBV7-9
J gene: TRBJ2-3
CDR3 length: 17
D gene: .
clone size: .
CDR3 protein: CASSLDSASLSTDTQYF
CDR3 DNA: TGTGCCAGCAGCTTAGATAGCGCCAGTCTGAGCACAGATACGCAGTATTTT

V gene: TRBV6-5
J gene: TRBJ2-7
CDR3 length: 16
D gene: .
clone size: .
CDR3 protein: CASSYSATGSSYEQYF
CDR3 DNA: TGTGCCAGCAGTTACTCGGCGACAGGTAGCTCCTACGAGCAGTACTTC

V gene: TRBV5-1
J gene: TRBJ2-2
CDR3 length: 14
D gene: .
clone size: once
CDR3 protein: CASSWLVDTGELFF
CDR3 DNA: TGCGCCAGCAGCTGGTTAGTCGACACCGGGGAGCTGTTTTTT

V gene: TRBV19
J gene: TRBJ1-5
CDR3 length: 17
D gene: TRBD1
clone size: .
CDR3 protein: CASSLLPGQGLYQPQHF
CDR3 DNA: TGTGCCAGTAGTTTACTACCGGGACAGGGCCTTTATCAGCCCCAGCATTTT

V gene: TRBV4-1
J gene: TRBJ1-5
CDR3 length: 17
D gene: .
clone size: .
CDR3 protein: CASSQEGTPHSNQPQHF
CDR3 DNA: TGCGCCAGCAGCCAAGAGGGGACTCCACATAGCAATCAGCCCCAGCATTTT

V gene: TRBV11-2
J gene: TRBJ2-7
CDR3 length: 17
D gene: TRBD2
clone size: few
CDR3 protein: CASRPLGLAEWSYEQYF
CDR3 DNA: TGTGCCAGCAGGCCCCTAGGTCTAGCGGAATGGTCCTACGAGCAGTACTTC

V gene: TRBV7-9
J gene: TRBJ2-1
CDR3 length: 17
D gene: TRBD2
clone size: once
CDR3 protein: CASSLELTSGRPNEQFF
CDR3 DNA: TGTGCCAGCAGCTTAGAACTGACTAGCGGGCGACCCAATGAGCAGTTCTTC

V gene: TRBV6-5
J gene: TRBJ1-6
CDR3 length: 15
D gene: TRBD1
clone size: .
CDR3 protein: CASSQGRGDNSPLHF
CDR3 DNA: TGTGCCAGCAGCCAAGGCAGGGGGGATAATTCACCCCTCCACTTT

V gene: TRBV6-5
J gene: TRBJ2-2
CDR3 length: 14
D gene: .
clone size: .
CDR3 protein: CASSRGPNTGELFF
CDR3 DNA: TGTGCCAGCAGCAGAGGGCCTAACACCGGGGAGCTGTTTTTT

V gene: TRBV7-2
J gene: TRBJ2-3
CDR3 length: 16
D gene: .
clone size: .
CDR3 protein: CASTPKRKGLGDTQYF
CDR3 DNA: TGTGCCAGCACCCCCAAGAGGAAGGGGTTAGGAGATACGCAGTATTTT

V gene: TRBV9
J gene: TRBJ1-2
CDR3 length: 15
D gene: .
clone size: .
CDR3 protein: CASSVGQGTNYGYTF
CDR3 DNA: TGTGCCAGCAGCGTAGGTCAGGGAACTAACTATGGCTACACCTTC

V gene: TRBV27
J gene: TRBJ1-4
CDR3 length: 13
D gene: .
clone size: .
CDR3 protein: CASSRYSNEKLFF
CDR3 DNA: TGTGCCAGCAGCAGGTATTCTAATGAAAAACTGTTTTTT

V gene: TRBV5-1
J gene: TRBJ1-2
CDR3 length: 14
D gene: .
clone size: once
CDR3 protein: CASSLARASYGYTF
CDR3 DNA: TGCGCCAGCAGCTTGGCCAGGGCGAGCTATGGCTACACCTTC

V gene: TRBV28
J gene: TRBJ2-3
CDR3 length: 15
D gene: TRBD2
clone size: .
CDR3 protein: CASSLAGGFTDTQYF
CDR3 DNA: TGTGCCAGCAGTTTAGCGGGGGGATTCACAGATACGCAGTATTTT

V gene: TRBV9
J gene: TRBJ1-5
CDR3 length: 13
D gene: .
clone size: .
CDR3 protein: CASSEGSNQPQHF
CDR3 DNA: TGTGCCAGCAGCGAGGGGTCCAATCAGCCCCAGCATTTT

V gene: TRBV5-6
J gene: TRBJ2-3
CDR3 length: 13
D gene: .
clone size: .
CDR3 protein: CASSFQGPDTQYF
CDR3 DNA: TGTGCCAGCAGCTTCCAGGGGCCAGATACGCAGTATTTT

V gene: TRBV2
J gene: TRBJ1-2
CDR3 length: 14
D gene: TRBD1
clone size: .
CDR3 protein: CASSRTGEDYGYTF
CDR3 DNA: TGTGCCAGCAGTCGGACAGGGGAAGACTACGGCTACACCTTC

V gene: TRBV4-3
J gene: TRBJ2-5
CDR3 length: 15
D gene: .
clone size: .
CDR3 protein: CASSQEGRGGETQYF
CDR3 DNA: TGCGCCAGCAGCCAAGAGGGCAGGGGCGGGGAGACCCAGTACTTC

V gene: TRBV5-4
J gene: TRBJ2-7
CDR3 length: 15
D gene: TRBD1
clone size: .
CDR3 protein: CASSTTGQEPYEQYF
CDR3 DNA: TGTGCCAGCAGCACCACGGGACAGGAACCCTACGAGCAGTACTTC

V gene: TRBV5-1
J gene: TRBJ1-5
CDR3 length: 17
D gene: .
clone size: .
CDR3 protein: CASSQSYTGLGNQPQHF
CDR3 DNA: TGCGCCAGCAGCCAAAGCTATACAGGGCTGGGCAATCAGCCCCAGCATTTT

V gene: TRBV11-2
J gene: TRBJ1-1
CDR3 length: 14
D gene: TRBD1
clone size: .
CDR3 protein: CASSPGQGGTEAFF
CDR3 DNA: TGTGCCAGCAGCCCCGGACAGGGTGGCACTGAAGCTTTCTTT

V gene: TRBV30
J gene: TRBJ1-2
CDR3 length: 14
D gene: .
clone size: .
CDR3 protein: CAWSNQAVNYGYTF
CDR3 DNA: TGTGCCTGGAGTAACCAGGCTGTTAACTATGGCTACACCTTC

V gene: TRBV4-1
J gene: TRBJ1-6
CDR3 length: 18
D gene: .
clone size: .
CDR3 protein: CASSQDTFPGGPNSPLHF
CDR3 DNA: TGCGCCAGCAGCCAAGATACGTTTCCGGGGGGCCCAAATTCACCCCTCCACTTT

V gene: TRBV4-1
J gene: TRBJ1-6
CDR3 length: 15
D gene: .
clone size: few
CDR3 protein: CASSQELVYNSPLHF
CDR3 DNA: TGCGCCAGCAGCCAAGAATTAGTGTATAATTCACCCCTCCACTTT

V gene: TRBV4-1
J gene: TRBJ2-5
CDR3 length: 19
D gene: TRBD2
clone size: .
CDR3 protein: CASSQDLTLAGGPIQTQYF
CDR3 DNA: TGCGCCAGCAGCCAAGATCTAACCTTAGCGGGGGGGCCAATACAGACCCAGTACTTC